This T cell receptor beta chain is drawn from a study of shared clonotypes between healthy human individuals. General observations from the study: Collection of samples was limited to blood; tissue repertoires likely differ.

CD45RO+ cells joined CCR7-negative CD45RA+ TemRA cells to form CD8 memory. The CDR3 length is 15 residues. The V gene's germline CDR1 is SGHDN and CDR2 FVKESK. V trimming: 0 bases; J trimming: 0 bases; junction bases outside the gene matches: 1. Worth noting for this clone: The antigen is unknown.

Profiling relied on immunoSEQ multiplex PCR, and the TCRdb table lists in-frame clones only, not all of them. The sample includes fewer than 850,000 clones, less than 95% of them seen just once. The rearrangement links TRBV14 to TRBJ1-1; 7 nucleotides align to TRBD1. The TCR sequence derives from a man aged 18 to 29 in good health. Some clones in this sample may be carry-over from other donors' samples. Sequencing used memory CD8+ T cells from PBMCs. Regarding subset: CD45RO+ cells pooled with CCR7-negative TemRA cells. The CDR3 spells CASSQDQGVNTEAFF. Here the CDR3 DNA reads TGTGCCAGCAGCCAAGATCAGGGGGTGAACACTGAAGCTTTCTTT.